The 12 T cell receptor beta chains reported below all come from one sample, sequenced in a study of T cells after yellow fever vaccination. Using its own MiXCR run on the 5' RACE reads, TCRdb lists one record per CDR3 protein. The sample contains 500,000 to 700,000 distinct CDR3 sequences, 15% to 20% of which appear only once. The sample in question was PBMCs, obtained 15 days after the yellow fever booster vaccination. These receptors all stem from a man aged 30 to 45 who received the YFV17D yellow fever vaccine.

This clonotype has a handful of counts. As DNA, the CDR3 is TGTGCCAGCCAGACAGCCTCCCTTTCTATCGGAAAACTGTTTTTT. Its translation: CASQTASLSIGKLFF. The J gene is TRBJ1-4, the V gene TRBV28; TRBD1 is a possible D gene (5 bases). The CDR3 length is 15 residues. V was trimmed by 8 bases and J by 10 bases, leaving 23 bases between them. The germline V gene encodes CDR1 MDHEN and CDR2 SYDVKM.

CDR3 loop: CASSARDSYNQPQHF. Written as DNA, the CDR3 is TGTGCCAGCAGCGCTCGGGACAGCTACAATCAGCCCCAGCATTTT. V gene TRBV9 combines with J gene TRBJ1-5, with TRBD1 matching 7 bases. The V segment lost 3 bases and the J segment 3 bases; nucleotides outside the gene matches: 6. Germline V CDR1 and CDR2: SGDLS, YYNGEE. This CDR3 spans 15 amino acids.

The chain joins TRBV9 to TRBJ2-7, with D possibly being TRBD2 (5 bases). In germline, CDR1 is SGDLS, CDR2 YYNGEE. V was shortened by 2 bases and J by 3 bases, with 15 bases between the two germline ends. The CDR3 extends over 15 amino acids. CDR3 protein: CASSVLAGLNYEQYF. In DNA form, the CDR3 reads TGTGCCAGCAGCGTCTTGGCGGGCTTAAACTACGAGCAGTACTTC.

This chain joins TRBV4-3 and TRBJ1-3; D gene uncertain. In germline, CDR1 is LGHNA, CDR2 YSLEER. V was shortened by 3 bases and J by 0 bases, with 9 bases between the two germline ends. The CDR3 extends over 15 amino acids. The CDR3 here is CASSQGRNSGNTIYF. CDR3 nucleotides: TGCGCCAGCAGCCAGGGAAGAAACTCTGGAAACACCATATATTTT.

Only one count was recorded for this clonotype. The chain joins TRBV28 to TRBJ1-1, with no clear D. There are 14 residues in the CDR3. Germline CDR1 and CDR2: MDHEN and SYDVKM. Trimming removed 3 bases at V and 3 bases at J, with 11 bases between. CDR3 in amino acids: CASSLRSGYTEAFF. CDR3 nucleotide sequence: TGTGCCAGCAGTTTGCGGTCTGGCTACACTGAAGCTTTCTTT. Variable domain in full (rest from reference TRBV28 and TRBJ1-1): DVKVTQSSRYLVKRTGEKVFLECVQDMDHENMFWYRQDPGLGLRLIYFSYDVKMKEKGDIPEGYSVSREKKERFSLILESASTNQTSMYLCASSLRSGYTEAFFGQGTRLTVV.

This clonotype was seen only a few times. V gene TRBV7-2 combines with J gene TRBJ1-3; TRBD1 matches 9 bases. Germline V gives CDR1 SGHTA, CDR2 FQGNSA. CDR3 size: 17 residues. The trim removed 5 bases at V and 0 bases at J, leaving 8 bases unmatched. The CDR3 bases are TGTGCCAGCAGCATCGCAACAGGGGGCTCCTCTGGAAACACCATATATTTT. This translates into CASSIATGGSSGNTIYF.

The V and J genes are TRBV21-1 and TRBJ1-5; the table's D call of TRBD1 was not tested on the DNA. TRBV21-1 corresponds to a pseudogene. The length of the CDR3 is 17 residues. CDR3 residues: CASSRTGEKASNQPQHF. As DNA, the CDR3 is TGTGCCAGCAGCCGGACAGGGGAGAAGGCGAGCAATCAGCCCCAGCATTTT.

This rearrangement joins TRBV2 to TRBJ1-2, with 9 bases lining up with TRBD1. The CDR3 covers 14 residues. Germline V CDR1 and CDR2: SNHLY, FYNNEI. Germline trimming cut 9 bases from V and 7 bases from J; bases unmatched to any gene: 12. The DNA of the CDR3 is TGTGCCAGTGCTACAGGGGGCGGAGTAGGTGGCTACACCTTC. Amino acid sequence: CASATGGGVGGYTF.

This clonotype was observed a few times. The CDR3 loop reads CASKVGGSPGELFF. The CDR3, as DNA: TGCGCCAGCAAAGTAGGCGGGAGTCCCGGGGAGCTGTTTTTT. The V gene is TRBV5-1, the J gene TRBJ2-2, with TRBD2 matching over 7 bases. The CDR3 has 14 residues. The germline V gene has CDR1 SGHRS and CDR2 YFSETQ. V was clipped by 6 bases and J by 6 bases; unmatched bases: 8.

The gene calls are TRBV20-1 and TRBJ2-3; TRBD2 matches at 7 bases. This CDR3 region has 17 residues. Germline loops: CDR1 DFQATT, CDR2 SNEGSKA (reference sequence). Trimming took 0 bases from V and 4 from J; bases not matched to a gene: 13. The CDR3 nucleotides are TGCAGTGCTAGAGACCTACTAGCGCCCGAGGTTGCAGATACGCAGTATTTT. Its translation: CSARDLLAPEVADTQYF.

This chain links TRBV7-3 with TRBJ2-1; D is possibly TRBD1 or TRBD2 (6 bases each). The CDR3 consists of 17 residues. V shed 0 bases and J shed 8 bases, with 20 bases lying between them. In germline, CDR1 is SGHTA, CDR2 FQGTGA. Written as DNA, the CDR3 is TGTGCCAGCAGCTTAACACCTATGGGGGGCGGAAGGGATGAGCAGTTCTTC. This sequence encodes CASSLTPMGGGRDEQFF.

A few counts support this clonotype. V gene TRBV6-1 combines with J gene TRBJ1-5; D may be TRBD1 (6 bases). CDR1 is MNHNS and CDR2 is SASEGT in the germline V gene. The CDR3 is made up of 13 amino acids. Trimming pared 8 bases from V and 6 bases from J, leaving 14 bases between. CDR3 amino acids: CASGSGALQPQHF. The DNA for the CDR3 is TGTGCCAGCGGGTCGGGGGCCCTTCAGCCCCAGCATTTT.